One sample yielded the 30 T cell receptor beta chains listed below, sequenced in a study of cytomegalovirus exposure and HLA in healthy donors. PCR used 60 Vbeta primers and 13 Jbeta primers. Produced via immunoSEQ multiplex PCR; TCRdb's table is partial and in-frame only. The sample lists approximately 180,000 clones, around four fifths occurring once. The specimen was PBMCs. The receptors were gathered from a woman aged 25 to 39 in good health and CMV-seropositive.

The rearrangement links TRBV5-1 to TRBJ1-1; 7 nucleotides match TRBD1. V gave up 0 bases and J gave up 3 bases; unmatched junction bases: 11. The CDR3 contains 17 residues. The germline gives CDR1 SGHRS, CDR2 YFSETQ. CDR3 residues: CASSLAAGGYRDTEAFF. The CDR3, as DNA: TGCGCCAGCAGCTTGGCAGCAGGGGGATACCGGGACACTGAAGCTTTCTTT.

The genes are TRBV25-1 and TRBJ1-3, with D possibly being TRBD1 (6 bases). The CDR3 is made up of 15 amino acids. V lost 4 bases to trimming and J lost 7 bases, with 17 bases between them. The germline gives CDR1 MGHDK, CDR2 SYGVNS. The CDR3 here is CASSGGLPVGNTIYF. CDR3 nucleotide sequence: TGTGCCAGCAGTGGGGGGCTTCCCGTAGGCAACACCATATATTTT.

V gene TRBV27 combines with J gene TRBJ2-1, with D perhaps TRBD2 (6 bases). Germline loops: CDR1 MNHEY, CDR2 SMNVEV (reference sequence). The CDR3 length is 15 residues. V lost 2 bases and J lost 9, with 17 bases in between. The CDR3 DNA follows: TGTGCCAGCAGTTTAGGAGGGAGAGGATGGGGTGAGCAGTTCTTC. Encoded protein: CASSLGGRGWGEQFF.

This chain joins TRBV19 and TRBJ1-2, with D maybe TRBD1 (6 bases). The CDR3 has 13 residues. V lost 8 bases and J lost 6, with 16 bases in between. The germline CDR1 and CDR2 sequences are LNHDA and SQIVND (reference sequence). The CDR3, as DNA: TGTGCCAGTCGCGAACAGGGATTGCATGGCTACACCTTC. Translation: CASREQGLHGYTF.

This clone was counted only a few times. CDR3 bases: TGTGCCAGCAGCCCGGGGGACAGTGACCCTAACTATGGCTACACCTTC. This sequence encodes CASSPGDSDPNYGYTF. The chain combines TRBV5-6 with TRBJ1-2; 7 bases line up with TRBD1. Trimming removed 4 bases from V and 0 bases from J; junction bases left unmatched: 9. Germline lookup yields CDR1 SGHDT and CDR2 YYEEEE. This CDR3 comprises 16 residues.

V usage is TRBV5-4 and J usage is TRBJ1-2; 9 nucleotides agree with TRBD1. With 0 bases clipped from V and 7 bases from J, the junction kept 4 bases outside the gene matches. Per germline, CDR1 SGHNT and CDR2 YYREEE (reference sequence). The CDR3 contains 14 residues. Written as DNA, the CDR3 is TGTGCCAGCAGCTTGGGGACAGGGGTGGTTGGCTACACCTTC. It yields the protein CASSLGTGVVGYTF.

V gene TRBV6-1 combines with J gene TRBJ1-5, with a tentative D call TRBD1 (6 bases). Trimming removed 4 bases from V and 3 bases from J, with 16 bases in between. The CDR3 runs 16 residues. The V gene's germline CDR1 is MNHNS and CDR2 SASEGT. The CDR3 region has the DNA TGTGCCAGCAGTGGAGGCAGGGGAGGGAACAATCAGCCCCAGCATTTT. Amino acid sequence: CASSGGRGGNNQPQHF.

This chain links TRBV28 with TRBJ1-2, with D perhaps matching TRBD1 (5 bases). The CDR3 is 16 amino acids. Germline V gene sequence: CDR1 MDHEN, CDR2 SYDVKM. V was trimmed by 1 base and J by 3 bases, leaving 15 bases between them. The CDR3 DNA reads TGTGCCAGCAGTTTATCCCCTGGGGGGAGGTACTATGGCTACACCTTC. Translating gives CASSLSPGGRYYGYTF.

The chain couples TRBV10-3 to TRBJ1-2; maybe TRBD1 (5 bases). The germline gives CDR1 ENHRY, CDR2 SYGVKD. V dropped 5 bases and J dropped 0 bases, with 13 bases sitting between them. The CDR3 consists of 15 residues. CDR3 DNA: TGTGCCATCAGTAAATTACAGGAGACTAACTATGGCTACACCTTC. It codes for CAISKLQETNYGYTF.

A single count supports this clone. The chain is built from TRBV7-2 and TRBJ2-3; TRBD1 aligns across 9 bases. Germline CDR1 SGHTA, CDR2 FQGNSA. This CDR3 contains 15 residues. After removal of 4 bases from V and 0 bases from J, the junction contained 2 bases not matched to a gene. CDR3 nucleotide sequence: TGTGCCAGCAGCTCAGGGACAGGGAGCACAGATACGCAGTATTTT. It translates to CASSSGTGSTDTQYF.

This clone turned up a few times. J is TRBJ2-7 and V is TRBV5-8; 13 bases align to TRBD2. V dropped 4 bases and J dropped 4; count of bases not matched to a gene: 8. Germline CDR1 is SGHTS and CDR2 is YDEGEE. This CDR3 is 16 amino acids long. In DNA, the CDR3 is TGTGCCAGCAGCCCCGGACTAGCGGGAGCACGGTACGAGCAGTACTTC. This sequence encodes CASSPGLAGARYEQYF.

The CDR3 sequence is CASSRAGAETQYF. DNA of the CDR3: TGTGCCAGCAGTCGCGCGGGGGCAGAGACCCAGTACTTC. The rearrangement joins TRBV27 to TRBJ2-5; possibly TRBD2 for D (7 bases). Trimming left V 5 bases short and J 4 bases short, with 11 bases between. CDR1 MNHEY and CDR2 SMNVEV come from the germline V gene (reference sequence). This CDR3 is built from 13 residues.

The chain carries TRBV5-1 and TRBJ2-7, with 9 bases that match TRBD1. Per the germline V gene, CDR1 is SGHRS and CDR2 is YFSETQ. The CDR3 length is 16 residues. The V and J ends lost 4 bases and 5 bases, in that order; junction bases with no gene match: 13. The CDR3 loop reads CASSPTPRTGEDEQYF. CDR3 nucleotides: TGCGCCAGCAGCCCTACCCCCCGGACAGGGGAGGACGAGCAGTACTTC. The variable domain in full, completed from reference TRBV5-1 and TRBJ2-7, reads KAGVTQTPRYLIKTRGQQVTLSCSPISGHRSVSWYQQTPGQGLQFLFEYFSETQRNKGNFPGRFSGRQFSNSRSEMNVSTLELGDSALYLCASSPTPRTGEDEQYFGPGTRLTVT.

The chain uses TRBV7-6 and TRBJ2-1; D ambiguous. The V gene's germline CDR1 is SGHVS and CDR2 FNYEAQ. The CDR3 length is 17 residues. V lost 1 base and J lost 0, with 13 bases in between. The CDR3 DNA follows: TGTGCCAGCAGCTTAGTTGCATTACATTACTCCTACAATGAGCAGTTCTTC. It encodes CASSLVALHYSYNEQFF.

The chain links TRBV6-5 to TRBJ1-2; D possibly corresponds to TRBD1 (5 bases). V was trimmed by 6 bases and J by 7 bases, leaving 21 bases between them. This CDR3 contains 15 residues. Germline V gives CDR1 MNHEY, CDR2 SVGAGI. The chain's CDR3 is CASSTLAGGIFGYTF. CDR3 sequence (DNA): TGTGCCAGCAGCACTCTGGCGGGGGGGATCTTTGGCTACACCTTC.

V is TRBV7-9 and J is TRBJ2-1; TRBD2 agrees at 11 bases. The CDR3 extends over 17 amino acids. The V segment lost 6 bases and the J segment 8 bases; nucleotides outside the gene matches: 15. Germline lookup yields CDR1 SEHNR and CDR2 FQNEAQ (reference sequence). CDR3 bases: TGTGCCAGCAGTAGGTCTAGCGGGAGGTGGGGGACCCATGAGCAGTTCTTC. Translating gives CASSRSSGRWGTHEQFF.

The genes are TRBV5-1 and TRBJ2-5, with D uncertain. CDR1 and CDR2 (germline): SGHRS, YFSETQ. This CDR3 is built from 15 residues. Deletions cut 0 bases from V and 3 bases from J, with 12 bases between. CDR3 protein: CASSLGPRLEETQYF. The CDR3 DNA reads as TGCGCCAGCAGCTTGGGACCTAGATTGGAAGAGACCCAGTACTTC.

Only a few counts were recorded for this clone. J is TRBJ1-1 and V is TRBV10-1, with no clear D. The germline gives CDR1 WNHNN, CDR2 SYGVQD (reference sequence). V was cut by 5 bases and J by 0 bases, with 7 bases left in between. CDR3 length: 13 amino acids. This chain's CDR3 is CASSRLMNTEAFF. In DNA form, the CDR3 reads TGCGCCAGCAGTAGACTGATGAACACTGAAGCTTTCTTT.

This chain connects TRBV28 to TRBJ2-2; tentatively, D is TRBD1 (5 bases). This CDR3 comprises 15 residues. The ends were cut back, 3 bases at V and 7 bases at J, with 15 bases in the middle. Germline lookup yields CDR1 MDHEN and CDR2 SYDVKM. As DNA, the CDR3 is TGTGCCAGCAGTTTGTCCTTACGCAGGGTCGGGGAGCTGTTTTTT. Translation: CASSLSLRRVGELFF.

This chain uses TRBV7-9 with TRBJ2-5; the D gene is possibly TRBD1 (6 bases). The CDR3 totals 14 residues. The V end lost 0 bases, the J end lost 5 bases, and 10 bases lay between the germline ends. Per germline, CDR1 SEHNR and CDR2 FQNEAQ (reference sequence). This CDR3 reads CASSLALGAETQYF. The CDR3, as DNA: TGTGCCAGCAGCTTAGCTTTGGGGGCCGAGACCCAGTACTTC.

The table lists this clone with a few counts. The genes are TRBV6-4 and TRBJ1-1, with D possibly matching TRBD1 (6 bases). Germline V lookup: CDR1 MRHNA, CDR2 SNTAGT. This CDR3 has 14 amino acids. Trimming stripped 5 bases from V and 2 bases from J, with 12 bases between. The CDR3 spells CASSPSQGNTEAFF. The CDR3 nucleotides read TGTGCCAGCAGTCCCTCACAGGGCAACACTGAAGCTTTCTTT.

This clone came up a few times. The CDR3 protein is CASSEFSGKLFF. The CDR3 nucleotides are TGTGCCAGCAGTGAATTTTCCGGAAAACTGTTTTTT. The rearrangement joins TRBV2 to TRBJ1-4; the D is unclear. CDR3 length: 12 residues. CDR1 SNHLY and CDR2 FYNNEI come from the germline V gene. The V end was cut by 2 bases, the J end by 10 bases, with 8 bases between.

The rearrangement links TRBV5-1 to TRBJ1-5, with D possibly matching TRBD1 (6 bases). Germline V CDR1 and CDR2: SGHRS, YFSETQ. This CDR3 has 16 amino acids. V shed 0 bases and J shed 0 bases, with 10 bases lying between them. CDR3 amino acids: CASSLGDIGSNQPQHF. The DNA for the CDR3 is TGCGCCAGCAGCTTGGGGGACATCGGTAGCAATCAGCCCCAGCATTTT. The full variable domain, in which reference TRBV5-1 and TRBJ1-5 provide the parts outside the CDR3, is KAGVTQTPRYLIKTRGQQVTLSCSPISGHRSVSWYQQTPGQGLQFLFEYFSETQRNKGNFPGRFSGRQFSNSRSEMNVSTLELGDSALYLCASSLGDIGSNQPQHFGDGTRLSIL.

To note about this clone: The same CDR3 is also encoded by other DNA sequences in this sample. This chain connects TRBV29-1 to TRBJ2-1; TRBD2 is a possible D gene (5 bases). CDR1 and CDR2 from the germline V gene are SQVTM and ANQGSEA. The length of the CDR3 is 14 residues. Trimming removed 3 bases at V and 2 bases at J, with 11 bases between. In DNA form, the CDR3 reads TGCAGCGTTGACAGCGGAGCCACCTACAATGAGCAGTTCTTC. As protein: CSVDSGATYNEQFF.

Only one count was recorded for this clone. The genes are TRBV28 and TRBJ2-7, with TRBD1 matching over 10 bases. V lost 6 bases to trimming and J lost 2 bases; unmatched junction nucleotides: 4. Germline loops: CDR1 MDHEN, CDR2 SYDVKM. The CDR3 runs 14 residues. The CDR3 region has the DNA TGTGCCAGCAGCGAGACAGGGGGCGCCTACGAGCAGTACTTC. Its translation: CASSETGGAYEQYF.

This clone has more than one count but fewer than ten. The genes are TRBV2 and TRBJ1-1; 8 bases match TRBD1. Trimming cost V 6 bases and J 8 bases; bases outside gene matches: 8. CDR3 length: 13 amino acids. Germline V gives CDR1 SNHLY, CDR2 FYNNEI. The CDR3 DNA is TGTGCCAGCAGCGCCCGGGGGACAGGCGAAGCTTTCTTT. Translation: CASSARGTGEAFF.

This chain links TRBV5-1 with TRBJ2-1; D perhaps matches TRBD1 (5 bases). V was trimmed by 3 bases and J by 3 bases, leaving 7 bases between them. This CDR3 contains 13 residues. The germline V gene has CDR1 SGHRS and CDR2 YFSETQ. For the CDR3, the DNA is TGCGCCAGCAGCTCCGACAGCTACAATGAGCAGTTCTTC. Translated, it gives CASSSDSYNEQFF.

V usage is TRBV30 and J usage is TRBJ1-4; D gene unclear. The CDR3 length is 12 residues. The germline V gene encodes CDR1 GTSNPN and CDR2 SVGIG (reference sequence). Trimming cost V 0 bases and J 7 bases, with 6 bases left between them. CDR3 in amino acids: CAWSVRGEKLFF. In DNA form, the CDR3 reads TGTGCCTGGAGTGTTCGGGGTGAAAAACTGTTTTTT.

The V call is TRBV6-5, the J call TRBJ2-3; D might be TRBD2 (5 bases). Trimming cost V 0 bases and J 3 bases, with 7 bases left between them. Germline V gene sequence: CDR1 MNHEY, CDR2 SVGAGI. The CDR3 length is 14 residues. CDR3 amino acids: CASSYSTGTDTQYF. The CDR3, as DNA: TGTGCCAGCAGTTACTCGACGGGAACAGATACGCAGTATTTT.

The rearrangement uses TRBV27 and TRBJ1-1, with a possible D match to TRBD1 (6 bases). V was pared by 5 bases and J by 6 bases, with 19 bases between. Germline assignment: CDR1 MNHEY and CDR2 SMNVEV (reference sequence). This CDR3 comprises 15 residues. CDR3 sequence: CASSINRVVGSEAFF. The CDR3 DNA follows: TGTGCCAGCAGTATAAACAGGGTAGTTGGCTCTGAAGCTTTCTTT.